This T cell receptor beta chain was sequenced for a study of blood T cell repertoires in COVID-19. In the study overall: Collection of acute and convalescent COVID-19 samples took place in the United States, Italy and Spain. PBMCs, B-cell-depleted T cells, or T cells were the source of the cDNA or gDNA that made up the material.

Trimming removed 1 base from V and 5 bases from J, with 12 bases in between. This CDR3 has 14 amino acids. Germline values: CDR1 LNHNV, CDR2 YYDKDF (reference sequence). The repertoire was sequenced with immunoSEQ multiplex PCR; TCRdb's copy has only in-frame clones and lacks some. The sample records roughly 260,000 clones, about 87% being singletons. Material: peripheral blood. The TCR originated in a man between 60 and 75 years old who had recovered from COVID-19. This sequence joins TRBV15 and TRBJ2-7; D is perhaps TRBD2 (7 bases). CDR3: CATSRVGGPNEQYF. In nucleotides, the CDR3 is TGTGCCACCAGCAGAGTCGGGGGGCCAAACGAGCAGTACTTC.